This is a list of T cell receptor beta chains from one sample in a study of blood T cells in healthy people across ages. Using its own MiXCR run on the 5' RACE reads, TCRdb lists one record per CDR3 protein. The sample consists of 800,000 or so distinct CDR3 sequences, 60% to 80% of them appearing once. Sequencing was carried out using blood. The origin of the receptors is a man aged 25 to 45 in good health. Both conserved end residues are part of each CDR3. Fields, in order: J gene, V gene, CDR3 protein.

J gene: TRBJ1-2
V gene: TRBV9
CDR3 protein: CTSSLPRGNNYGYTF

J gene: TRBJ2-7
V gene: TRBV27
CDR3 protein: CASSQGRGGVYEQYF

J gene: TRBJ2-1
V gene: TRBV6-2/TRBV6-3
CDR3 protein: CASSPRAGLLNEQFF

J gene: TRBJ2-5
V gene: TRBV28
CDR3 protein: CASSSGRGGYQETQYF

J gene: TRBJ2-7
V gene: TRBV20-1
CDR3 protein: CSAREQPYEQYF

J gene: TRBJ2-3
V gene: TRBV28
CDR3 protein: CASSFIGLESTDTQYF

J gene: TRBJ2-7
V gene: TRBV7-2
CDR3 protein: CASSREGLGVAYEQYF

J gene: TRBJ2-3
V gene: TRBV20-1
CDR3 protein: CSATGDTDTQYF

J gene: TRBJ2-1
V gene: TRBV7-2
CDR3 protein: CASSFSPLPSGGANEQFF

J gene: TRBJ2-2
V gene: TRBV21-1
CDR3 protein: CASSNGPTSGVNTGELFF

J gene: TRBJ2-7
V gene: TRBV13
CDR3 protein: CASSAYYKGQSTHEQYF

J gene: TRBJ2-3
V gene: TRBV2
CDR3 protein: CASKSGDGTDTQYF

J gene: TRBJ1-2
V gene: TRBV7-9
CDR3 protein: CASSLVEGYTF

J gene: TRBJ2-1
V gene: TRBV4-2
CDR3 protein: CASSPYGQVKNEQFF

J gene: TRBJ2-7
V gene: TRBV6-5
CDR3 protein: CASHGAYEQYF

J gene: TRBJ2-2
V gene: TRBV7-8
CDR3 protein: CASSIVTAPSNTGELFF

J gene: TRBJ2-1
V gene: TRBV7-9
CDR3 protein: CASSHQLSSYNEQFF

J gene: TRBJ1-2
V gene: TRBV25-1
CDR3 protein: CASSGQAASWGYTF

J gene: TRBJ2-5
V gene: TRBV6-2/TRBV6-3
CDR3 protein: CASIDAAGGETQYF

J gene: TRBJ2-1
V gene: TRBV20-1
CDR3 protein: CSARDHLAGGYGGNEQFF

J gene: TRBJ2-3
V gene: TRBV7-2
CDR3 protein: CASSWGGVTDTQYF

J gene: TRBJ2-5
V gene: TRBV12-3/TRBV12-4
CDR3 protein: CASSLKGLAGGPRETQYF

J gene: TRBJ1-4
V gene: TRBV29-1
CDR3 protein: CSVEDSPNEKLFF

J gene: NA
V gene: TRBV6-1
CDR3 protein: CASSEDGDHEQYF

J gene: TRBJ2-7
V gene: TRBV11-1
CDR3 protein: CASSGRDRGLYEQYF

J gene: TRBJ2-1
V gene: TRBV4-1
CDR3 protein: CASSYTRDYQFF

J gene: TRBJ2-1
V gene: TRBV4-2
CDR3 protein: CASSQEGTGPLNEQFF

J gene: TRBJ2-1
V gene: TRBV5-1
CDR3 protein: CASSVGTDYTYNEQFF

J gene: TRBJ1-2
V gene: TRBV6-2/TRBV6-3
CDR3 protein: CASTLGKCFNYGYTF

J gene: TRBJ1-2
V gene: TRBV20-1
CDR3 protein: CSAAGAGGITGGYTF

J gene: TRBJ2-3
V gene: TRBV10-3
CDR3 protein: CAISERVSTDTQYF

J gene: TRBJ2-1
V gene: TRBV6-2/TRBV6-3
CDR3 protein: CASSLFLAVNNEQFF

J gene: TRBJ2-3
V gene: TRBV4-3
CDR3 protein: CASSQGTGRSTDTQYF

J gene: NA
V gene: TRBV11-2
CDR3 protein: CASSLGTVGRETQYF

J gene: TRBJ2-7
V gene: TRBV5-1
CDR3 protein: CASSLAPGLNSYEQYF

J gene: TRBJ2-3
V gene: TRBV9
CDR3 protein: CASSVDPGLAGGSDTQYF

J gene: TRBJ2-5
V gene: TRBV7-2
CDR3 protein: CASSLGGQGETQYF

J gene: TRBJ2-1
V gene: TRBV7-2
CDR3 protein: CASSLVAGGTIVNEQFF

J gene: TRBJ2-5
V gene: TRBV10-3
CDR3 protein: CAISSGGTYQETQYF

J gene: TRBJ2-1
V gene: TRBV5-1
CDR3 protein: CASGYERGDREQFF

J gene: TRBJ2-1
V gene: TRBV20-1
CDR3 protein: CSAREIRGQGSYNEQFF

J gene: TRBJ2-6
V gene: TRBV6-5
CDR3 protein: CASSPALRSGANVLTF

J gene: TRBJ2-3
V gene: TRBV6-6
CDR3 protein: CASSYNPLSGKGDTQYF

J gene: TRBJ2-7
V gene: TRBV6-2/TRBV6-3
CDR3 protein: CASSYSSELQYF

J gene: TRBJ2-7
V gene: TRBV18
CDR3 protein: CASSTAGTGYEQYF

J gene: TRBJ2-3
V gene: TRBV4-3
CDR3 protein: CASSEEAGQYTDTQYF

J gene: TRBJ2-7
V gene: TRBV3-1
CDR3 protein: CASSLHLGHFYEQYF

J gene: TRBJ2-1
V gene: TRBV6-6
CDR3 protein: CASSYYGSNEQFF

J gene: TRBJ1-4
V gene: TRBV9
CDR3 protein: CASSAVSGTNEKLFF

J gene: TRBJ2-1
V gene: TRBV28
CDR3 protein: CASSPGLATNEQFF

J gene: TRBJ2-5
V gene: TRBV7-2
CDR3 protein: CASSPVLAGREQYF

J gene: TRBJ1-2
V gene: TRBV5-6
CDR3 protein: CASSSPSGQGGYTF

J gene: TRBJ2-3
V gene: TRBV7-2
CDR3 protein: CASSQDRAGDTQYF

J gene: TRBJ1-5
V gene: TRBV7-2
CDR3 protein: CASSPVGGNQPQHF